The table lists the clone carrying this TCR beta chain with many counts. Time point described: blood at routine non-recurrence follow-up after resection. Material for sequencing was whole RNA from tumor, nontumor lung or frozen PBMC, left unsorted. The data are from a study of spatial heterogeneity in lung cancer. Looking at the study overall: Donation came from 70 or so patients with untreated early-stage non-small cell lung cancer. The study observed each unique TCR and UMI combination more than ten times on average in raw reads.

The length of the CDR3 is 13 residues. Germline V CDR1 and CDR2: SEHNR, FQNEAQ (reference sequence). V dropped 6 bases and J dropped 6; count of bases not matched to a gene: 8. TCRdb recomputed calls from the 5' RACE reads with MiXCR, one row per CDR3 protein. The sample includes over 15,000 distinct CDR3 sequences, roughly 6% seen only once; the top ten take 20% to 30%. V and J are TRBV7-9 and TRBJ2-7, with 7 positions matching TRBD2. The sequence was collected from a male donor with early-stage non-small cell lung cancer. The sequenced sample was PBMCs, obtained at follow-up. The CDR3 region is CASRLAGVREQYF. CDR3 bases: TGTGCCAGCAGACTCGCGGGGGTTCGCGAGCAGTACTTC.